This is a list of T cell receptor beta chains from one sample in a study of T cell changes during pregnancy in multiple sclerosis. Sequencing was performed with immunoSEQ multiplex PCR; in TCRdb, only in-frame clones are kept and a portion is missing. Here the sample spans roughly 99,000 clones, just over 90% being singletons. Sequencing used peripheral blood, obtained after pregnancy. The receptors were sampled from a female donor in good health, enrolled as a control in a pregnancy study. Both conserved end residues are part of each CDR3. Each record gives: J gene, CDR3 length, D gene, V gene, clone size, CDR3 DNA, CDR3 protein. The D gene is left open where the match is weak. Some rows have no size entry. The others give once, few or many, or a class for an expanded clone.

J gene: TRBJ1-3
CDR3 length: 15
D gene: TRBD1
V gene: TRBV28
clone size: few
CDR3 DNA: TGTGCCAGCAGGATTGGGACAGTCTCTGGAAACACCATATATTTT
CDR3 protein: CASRIGTVSGNTIYF

J gene: TRBJ1-1
CDR3 length: 14
D gene: .
V gene: TRBV9
clone size: few
CDR3 DNA: TGTGCCAGCAGCCGTATGCAGGGTAGCACTGAAGCTTTCTTT
CDR3 protein: CASSRMQGSTEAFF

J gene: TRBJ1-1
CDR3 length: 15
D gene: .
V gene: TRBV11-2
clone size: .
CDR3 DNA: TGTGCCAGCAGCTTAGATTGGGAGGGTGGCACTGAAGCTTTCTTT
CDR3 protein: CASSLDWEGGTEAFF

J gene: TRBJ1-2
CDR3 length: 14
D gene: TRBD1
V gene: TRBV23-1
clone size: .
CDR3 DNA: TGCGCCAGCAATGCCCGGGACAGCGTCTATGGCTACACCTTC
CDR3 protein: CASNARDSVYGYTF

J gene: TRBJ2-5
CDR3 length: 15
D gene: TRBD2
V gene: TRBV13
clone size: .
CDR3 DNA: TGTGCCAGCAGCTCCCCGGGACTATGGGAAGAGACCCAGTACTTC
CDR3 protein: CASSSPGLWEETQYF

J gene: TRBJ2-2
CDR3 length: 19
D gene: .
V gene: TRBV28
clone size: .
CDR3 DNA: TGTGCCAGCAGCCTCGCGGGTTTTCGGGCTGTGGCAAACACCGGGGAGCTGTTTTTT
CDR3 protein: CASSLAGFRAVANTGELFF

J gene: TRBJ2-3
CDR3 length: 14
D gene: TRBD2
V gene: TRBV29-1
clone size: .
CDR3 DNA: TGCAGCGTCCGGACTAGCCAGGATACAGATACGCAGTATTTT
CDR3 protein: CSVRTSQDTDTQYF

J gene: TRBJ1-1
CDR3 length: 15
D gene: .
V gene: TRBV18
clone size: .
CDR3 DNA: TGTGCCAGCTCGGACCAGGGGTGGTTGAACACTGAAGCTTTCTTT
CDR3 protein: CASSDQGWLNTEAFF

J gene: TRBJ1-5
CDR3 length: 13
D gene: .
V gene: TRBV7-2
clone size: .
CDR3 DNA: TGTGCCAGCAGCGAGAGACCGGGGTGGCCCCAGCATTTT
CDR3 protein: CASSERPGWPQHF

J gene: TRBJ1-1
CDR3 length: 12
D gene: .
V gene: TRBV19
clone size: .
CDR3 DNA: TGTGCCAGTGGTTGGGTTGAAGCGGAAGCTTTCTTT
CDR3 protein: CASGWVEAEAFF

J gene: TRBJ1-4
CDR3 length: 14
D gene: .
V gene: TRBV2
clone size: .
CDR3 DNA: TGTGCCAGCTCCTTAGGGGTCACTAATGAAAAACTGTTTTTT
CDR3 protein: CASSLGVTNEKLFF

J gene: TRBJ2-2
CDR3 length: 14
D gene: .
V gene: TRBV7-9
clone size: .
CDR3 DNA: TGTGCCAGCAGCTTAGCGCTAGCCGCCGGGGAGCTGTTTTTT
CDR3 protein: CASSLALAAGELFF

J gene: TRBJ2-3
CDR3 length: 12
D gene: TRBD1
V gene: TRBV15
clone size: .
CDR3 DNA: TGTGCCACCAGCAACACCGGGACAGAGCAGTATTTT
CDR3 protein: CATSNTGTEQYF

J gene: TRBJ2-7
CDR3 length: 14
D gene: .
V gene: TRBV9
clone size: .
CDR3 DNA: TGTGCCAGCAGCTCCGGGACAATCCCCTACGAGCAGTACTTC
CDR3 protein: CASSSGTIPYEQYF

J gene: TRBJ1-5
CDR3 length: 15
D gene: .
V gene: TRBV4-1
clone size: .
CDR3 DNA: TGCGCCAGCAGCCGCCTAATGACAGTAAATCAGCCCCAGCATTTT
CDR3 protein: CASSRLMTVNQPQHF

J gene: TRBJ2-7
CDR3 length: 14
D gene: .
V gene: TRBV4-1
clone size: .
CDR3 DNA: TGCGCCAGCAGCCAAGTCGACGGGACCTACGAGCAGTACTTC
CDR3 protein: CASSQVDGTYEQYF

J gene: TRBJ2-2
CDR3 length: 14
D gene: .
V gene: TRBV28
clone size: .
CDR3 DNA: TGTGCCAGCAGTTTAGCGGCGGGCACCGGGGAGCTGTTTTTT
CDR3 protein: CASSLAAGTGELFF

J gene: TRBJ2-7
CDR3 length: 13
D gene: .
V gene: TRBV5-4
clone size: .
CDR3 DNA: TGTGCCAGCAGCTTGGTTCTAGGCGGCGAGCAGTACTTC
CDR3 protein: CASSLVLGGEQYF

J gene: TRBJ2-6
CDR3 length: 16
D gene: TRBD1
V gene: TRBV10-3
clone size: .
CDR3 DNA: TGTGCCATCTCTGGGACAGGCCAACCTGGGGCCAACGTCCTGACTTTC
CDR3 protein: CAISGTGQPGANVLTF

J gene: TRBJ2-1
CDR3 length: 16
D gene: TRBD1
V gene: TRBV9
clone size: .
CDR3 DNA: TGTGCCAGCACCCAAAGCTACGGACAGGGGGACAATGAGCAGTTCTTC
CDR3 protein: CASTQSYGQGDNEQFF

J gene: TRBJ2-3
CDR3 length: 16
D gene: TRBD2
V gene: TRBV6-1
clone size: .
CDR3 DNA: TGTGCCAGCAGAGAACGGGGAGCGGGAGGAACAGATACGCAGTATTTT
CDR3 protein: CASRERGAGGTDTQYF

J gene: TRBJ2-5
CDR3 length: 13
D gene: .
V gene: TRBV18
clone size: .
CDR3 DNA: TGTGCCAGCTCACCCGGGGGACAAGAGACCCAGTACTTC
CDR3 protein: CASSPGGQETQYF

J gene: TRBJ1-1
CDR3 length: 15
D gene: .
V gene: TRBV28
clone size: .
CDR3 DNA: TGTGCCAGCAGTTTCTTGGAAGGGGCCGACACTGAAGCTTTCTTT
CDR3 protein: CASSFLEGADTEAFF

J gene: TRBJ2-1
CDR3 length: 19
D gene: .
V gene: TRBV30
clone size: .
CDR3 DNA: TGTGCCTGGAGTGCTATGGGGACCATTGGGGGGGGGCAACACAATGAGCAGTTCTTC
CDR3 protein: CAWSAMGTIGGGQHNEQFF

J gene: TRBJ1-1
CDR3 length: 12
D gene: .
V gene: TRBV29-1
clone size: .
CDR3 DNA: TGCAGCGTACAGTTGATGAACACTGAAGCTTTCTTT
CDR3 protein: CSVQLMNTEAFF

J gene: TRBJ2-7
CDR3 length: 15
D gene: TRBD2
V gene: TRBV2
clone size: .
CDR3 DNA: TGTGCCAGCGGGGGGGCGGGGGGCTCTGCCTACGAGCAGTACTTC
CDR3 protein: CASGGAGGSAYEQYF

J gene: TRBJ2-7
CDR3 length: 14
D gene: .
V gene: TRBV28
clone size: once
CDR3 DNA: TGTGCCAGCAGTTTAAATAGAGGGCGGCTCGAGCAGTACTTC
CDR3 protein: CASSLNRGRLEQYF

J gene: TRBJ1-6
CDR3 length: 15
D gene: TRBD1
V gene: TRBV30
clone size: few
CDR3 DNA: TGTGCCTGGAAGCCCCCGGGGACAGGGGGCTCAGGTGTCCACTTT
CDR3 protein: CAWKPPGTGGSGVHF

J gene: TRBJ2-3
CDR3 length: 15
D gene: TRBD1
V gene: TRBV6-6
clone size: .
CDR3 DNA: TGTGCCAGCACCCCTCGGGACAGGGGAGCAGATACGCAGTATTTT
CDR3 protein: CASTPRDRGADTQYF

J gene: TRBJ1-5
CDR3 length: 16
D gene: .
V gene: TRBV19
clone size: .
CDR3 DNA: TGTGCCAGTAGTGGGGGGGCAGGGGATAGCAATCAGCCCCAGCATTTT
CDR3 protein: CASSGGAGDSNQPQHF

J gene: TRBJ1-4
CDR3 length: 14
D gene: .
V gene: TRBV6-5
clone size: .
CDR3 DNA: TGTGCCAGCAGTTATAAGGCGAGGGATGAAAAACTGTTTTTT
CDR3 protein: CASSYKARDEKLFF

J gene: TRBJ1-2
CDR3 length: 16
D gene: TRBD1
V gene: TRBV27
clone size: .
CDR3 DNA: TGTGCCAGCAGCCCTAGAACGGGACAGCCTAACTATGGCTACACCTTC
CDR3 protein: CASSPRTGQPNYGYTF

J gene: TRBJ2-7
CDR3 length: 17
D gene: .
V gene: TRBV5-4
clone size: .
CDR3 DNA: TGTGCCAGCAGCCACGACCTCGGACGCCCGGGAAGCGACGAGCAGTACTTC
CDR3 protein: CASSHDLGRPGSDEQYF

J gene: TRBJ2-5
CDR3 length: 13
D gene: .
V gene: TRBV30
clone size: .
CDR3 DNA: TGTGCCTGGAGTGTACAGGTCGGGGAGACCCAGTACTTC
CDR3 protein: CAWSVQVGETQYF

J gene: TRBJ2-7
CDR3 length: 14
D gene: .
V gene: TRBV11-2
clone size: .
CDR3 DNA: TGTGCCAGCAGCTTGTTTATAGAGGACTACGAGCAGTACTTC
CDR3 protein: CASSLFIEDYEQYF